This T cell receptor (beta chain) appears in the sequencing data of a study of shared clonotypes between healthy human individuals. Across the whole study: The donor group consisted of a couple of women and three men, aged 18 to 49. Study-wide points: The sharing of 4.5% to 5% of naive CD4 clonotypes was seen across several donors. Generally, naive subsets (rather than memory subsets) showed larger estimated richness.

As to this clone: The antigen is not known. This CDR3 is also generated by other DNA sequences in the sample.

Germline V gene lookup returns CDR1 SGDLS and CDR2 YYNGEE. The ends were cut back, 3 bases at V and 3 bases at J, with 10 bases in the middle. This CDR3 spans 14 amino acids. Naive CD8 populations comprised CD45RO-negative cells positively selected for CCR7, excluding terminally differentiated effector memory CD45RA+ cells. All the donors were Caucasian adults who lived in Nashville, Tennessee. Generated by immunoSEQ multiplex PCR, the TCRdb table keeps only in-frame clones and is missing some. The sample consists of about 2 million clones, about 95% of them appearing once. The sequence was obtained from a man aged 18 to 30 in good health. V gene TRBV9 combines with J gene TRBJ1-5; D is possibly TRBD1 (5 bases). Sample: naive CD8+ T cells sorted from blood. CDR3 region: CASSGGGANQPQHF. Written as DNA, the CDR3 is TGTGCCAGCAGCGGGGGCGGGGCCAATCAGCCCCAGCATTTT.